This T cell receptor beta chain was sequenced during a study of graft-versus-host responses after intestinal transplantation. On the study more broadly: Recipients underwent multivisceral, liver-intestinal, or isolated intestinal transplants. Every recipient underwent anti-thymocyte globulin induction, then tacrolimus and steroids for approximately three years.

Study-level results: Detection of GvH clones occurred in recipient marrow, and some had their first appearance in ileum or blood. Levels of circulating GvH clones at their peak were associated with early post-transplant HvG declines.

This CDR3 comprises 15 residues. Trimming left V 1 base short and J 4 bases short, with 13 bases between. CDR1 and CDR2 (germline): LNHDA, SQIVND (reference sequence). With regard to this clone: The antigen is not known.

Repertoires were generated with immunoSEQ multiplex PCR, while TCRdb's copy carries only in-frame clones and drops some. The sample lists 85,000 to 100,000 clones, 85% to 90% occurring once. The sample here was unstimulated CD4+ T cells sorted from spleen or lymph node cells, taken before intestinal transplant. The sequence was collected from a human donor who received an intestinal transplant. The rearrangement joins TRBV19 to TRBJ1-2; unclear D gene. The CDR3 here is CASSIGPDGIYGYTF. The DNA for the CDR3 is TGTGCCAGTAGTATAGGACCCGACGGGATCTATGGCTACACCTTC. Using reference TRBV19 and TRBJ1-2 for the parts outside the CDR3, the full variable domain is DGGITQSPKYLFRKEGQNVTLSCEQNLNHDAMYWYRQDPGQGLRLIYYSQIVNDFQKGDIAEGYSVSREKKESFPLTVTSAQKNPTAFYLCASSIGPDGIYGYTFGSGTRLTVV.